What follows is one T cell receptor beta chain and its context. What it binds is not known. TCRdb reanalysed the reads using MiXCR and keeps one entry per CDR3 protein. The profile shows 90,000 to 110,000 distinct CDR3 sequences, 29% of them singletons. This sample is drawn from a study of T cell repertoires in cytomegalovirus infection. About the research overall: Indications came from public TCR beta signatures; they pointed to CMV infection and to a matching HLA type. Study conclusions and caveats: HLA-C-restricted CMV clonotypes gave the most frequent clonotype in two of eight donors.

This CDR3 is 15 amino acids long. CDR1 LNHDA and CDR2 SQIVND come from the germline V gene (reference sequence). V lost 1 base and J 5 bases, leaving 15 bases between the germline ends. V is TRBV19 and J is TRBJ2-7; D may be TRBD1 or TRBD2 (5 bases each). This sequence originates from a human donor in good health (CMV status not recorded). Some clones in this sample may be carry-over from other donors' samples. The specimen comprised CD8+ T cells from cultured PBMCs, sampled from culture after CMV antigen stimulation. The CDR3 loop reads CASSIATRGVDEQYF. The CDR3 region has the DNA TGTGCCAGTAGTATAGCCACACGAGGGGTTGACGAGCAGTACTTC.